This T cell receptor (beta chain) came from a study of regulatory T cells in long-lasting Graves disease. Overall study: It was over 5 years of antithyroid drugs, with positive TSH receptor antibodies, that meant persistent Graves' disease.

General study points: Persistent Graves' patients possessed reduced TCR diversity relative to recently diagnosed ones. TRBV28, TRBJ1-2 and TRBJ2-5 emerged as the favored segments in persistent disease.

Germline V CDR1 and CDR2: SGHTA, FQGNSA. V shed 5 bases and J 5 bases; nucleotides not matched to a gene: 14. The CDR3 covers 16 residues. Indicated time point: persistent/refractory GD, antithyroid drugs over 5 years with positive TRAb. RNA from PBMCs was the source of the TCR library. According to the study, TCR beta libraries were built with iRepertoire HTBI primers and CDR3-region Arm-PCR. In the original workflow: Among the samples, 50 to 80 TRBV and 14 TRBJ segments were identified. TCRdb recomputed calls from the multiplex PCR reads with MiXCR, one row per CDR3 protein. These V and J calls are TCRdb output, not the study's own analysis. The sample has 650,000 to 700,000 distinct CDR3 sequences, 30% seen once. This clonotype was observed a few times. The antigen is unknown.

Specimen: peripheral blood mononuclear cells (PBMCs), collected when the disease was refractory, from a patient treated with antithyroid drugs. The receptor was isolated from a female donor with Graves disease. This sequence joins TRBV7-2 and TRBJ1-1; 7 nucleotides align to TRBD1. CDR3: CASSATSTGKRTEAFF. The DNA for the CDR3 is TGTGCCAGCAGCGCCACCTCGACAGGGAAGAGAACTGAAGCTTTCTTT. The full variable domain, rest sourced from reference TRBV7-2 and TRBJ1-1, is GAGVSQSPSNKVTEKGKDVELRCDPISGHTALYWYRQSLGQGLEFLIYFQGNSAPDKSGLPSDRFSAERTGGSVSTLTIQRTQQEDSAVYLCASSATSTGKRTEAFFGQGTRLTVV.